One and the same sample provided the 21 T cell receptor beta chains below, sequenced in a study of cytomegalovirus exposure and HLA in healthy donors. Both 60 Vbeta primers and 13 Jbeta primers went into the PCR. This table comes from immunoSEQ multiplex PCR, and its TCRdb copy is limited to in-frame clones, with some not included. Its table records tens of thousands of clones. The sequencing sample was made of PBMCs. The origin of the receptors is a middle-aged woman in good health and CMV-seronegative.

This rearrangement joins TRBV5-1 to TRBJ2-3; 8 nucleotides align to TRBD2. Germline V CDR1 and CDR2: SGHRS, YFSETQ. V lost 6 bases to trimming and J lost 7 bases; unmatched junction nucleotides: 10. There are 14 residues in the CDR3. The CDR3 reads CASTPGLVFNTQYF. CDR3 coding DNA: TGCGCCAGCACCCCGGGACTAGTGTTCAATACGCAGTATTTT. The full variable domain, its missing parts supplied by reference TRBV5-1 and TRBJ2-3, is KAGVTQTPRYLIKTRGQQVTLSCSPISGHRSVSWYQQTPGQGLQFLFEYFSETQRNKGNFPGRFSGRQFSNSRSEMNVSTLELGDSALYLCASTPGLVFNTQYFGPGTRLTVL.

This chain links TRBV7-6 with TRBJ2-3, with 13 bases that match TRBD2. The J segment lost 10 bases and the V segment lost 0 bases, leaving 7 bases of the junction unmatched. The CDR3 totals 16 residues. Germline V lookup: CDR1 SGHVS, CDR2 FNYEAQ. As DNA, the CDR3 is TGTGCCAGCAGCTTAGCGGGGACTAGCGGGAAGTGGCCGCAGTATTTT. Residues: CASSLAGTSGKWPQYF.

The chain links TRBV19 to TRBJ1-2, with TRBD1 matching over 10 bases. The V and J ends lost 5 bases and 7 bases, in that order; junction bases with no gene match: 4. The germline V gene encodes CDR1 LNHDA and CDR2 SQIVND (reference sequence). This CDR3 comprises 13 residues. Here the CDR3 reads CASSFDRGLGYTF. The DNA for the CDR3 is TGTGCCAGTAGTTTTGACAGGGGGCTTGGCTACACCTTC. Based on the CDR3 plus reference TRBV19 and TRBJ1-2, the full variable domain is DGGITQSPKYLFRKEGQNVTLSCEQNLNHDAMYWYRQDPGQGLRLIYYSQIVNDFQKGDIAEGYSVSREKKESFPLTVTSAQKNPTAFYLCASSFDRGLGYTFGSGTRLTVV.

V usage is TRBV15 and J usage is TRBJ2-7, with TRBD2 matching over 8 bases. The CDR3 is 16 amino acids. CDR1 and CDR2 (germline): LNHNV, YYDKDF (reference sequence). After removal of 1 base from V and 7 bases from J, the junction contained 12 bases not matched to a gene. The DNA for the CDR3 is TGTGCCACCAGCAGAGTTCCCAGACTAGCGAGCACGGAGCAGTACTTC. The encoded protein is CATSRVPRLASTEQYF.

The chain has TRBV28 and TRBJ2-5; 9 nucleotides match TRBD1. After removal of 5 bases from V and 9 bases from J, the junction contained 13 bases not matched to a gene. The germline V gene has CDR1 MDHEN and CDR2 SYDVKM. This CDR3 has 15 amino acids. CDR3 DNA sequence: TGTGCCAGCAGTGGACAGGGACAGGGAGATAGTCCCCAGTACTTC. This codes for CASSGQGQGDSPQYF. The variable domain in full, with the rest retrieved from reference TRBV28 and TRBJ2-5, is DVKVTQSSRYLVKRTGEKVFLECVQDMDHENMFWYRQDPGLGLRLIYFSYDVKMKEKGDIPEGYSVSREKKERFSLILESASTNQTSMYLCASSGQGQGDSPQYFGPGTRLLVL.

The gene calls are TRBV9 and TRBJ1-4; possibly TRBD1 for D (6 bases). CDR1 and CDR2 (germline): SGDLS, YYNGEE. The CDR3 loop spans 16 amino acids. V was pared by 0 bases and J by 4 bases, with 13 bases between. The CDR3 DNA follows: TGTGCCAGCAGCGTAGGAACGACAGGACTTAATGAAAAACTGTTTTTT. Translation: CASSVGTTGLNEKLFF. Supplemented by reference TRBV9 and TRBJ1-4, the full variable domain reads DSGVTQTPKHLITATGQRVTLRCSPRSGDLSVYWYQQSLDQGLQFLIQYYNGEERAKGNILERFSAQQFPDLHSELNLSSLELGDSALYFCASSVGTTGLNEKLFFGSGTQLSVL.

The CDR3 DNA is TGTGCCAGCACCCTATTCAGCGGTCCCGGGGAGCTGTTTTTT. Protein: CASTLFSGPGELFF. V is TRBV7-3 and J is TRBJ2-2; weak D call: TRBD2 (5 bases). The CDR3 runs 14 residues. Deletions cut 7 bases from V and 6 bases from J, with 15 bases between. CDR1 is SGHTA, CDR2 FQGTGA, per germline.

The rearrangement joins TRBV7-6 to TRBJ2-7; D remains ambiguous. The CDR3 runs 11 residues. The V gene's germline CDR1 is SGHVS and CDR2 FNYEAQ. Trimming pared 5 bases from V and 6 bases from J, leaving 8 bases between. The CDR3 region is CASSSEAEQYF. CDR3 coding DNA: TGTGCCAGCAGCAGCGAGGCCGAGCAGTACTTC.

The chain links TRBV6-9 to TRBJ1-5; D is unclear. Germline lookup yields CDR1 MNHGY and CDR2 SVAAGI. Trimming pared 10 bases from V and 7 bases from J, leaving 14 bases between. CDR3 length: 12 residues. In DNA form, the CDR3 reads TGTGCCAACGCCCCCTACAGCCAGCCCCAGCATTTT. Its translation: CANAPYSQPQHF.

V is TRBV7-9 and J is TRBJ2-7; 11 bases map to TRBD1. The germline V gene encodes CDR1 SEHNR and CDR2 FQNEAQ (reference sequence). With 5 bases clipped from V and 6 bases from J, the junction kept 6 bases outside the gene matches. The CDR3 extends over 14 amino acids. The CDR3 is CASSPGTGGSEQYF. DNA of the CDR3: TGTGCCAGCAGCCCCGGGACAGGGGGAAGCGAGCAGTACTTC.

The rearrangement joins TRBV7-2 to TRBJ2-7, with 9 bases identical to TRBD2. Germline V gene lookup returns CDR1 SGHTA and CDR2 FQGNSA. The CDR3 extends over 15 amino acids. Trimming removed 7 bases from V and 3 bases from J; junction bases left unmatched: 10. The CDR3: CASTLRGGVYYEQYF. CDR3 in DNA: TGTGCCAGCACCCTCCGCGGGGGGGTCTACTACGAGCAGTACTTC.

Considering frequency, this clone is medium-sized. CDR3 amino acids: CASSLYKLEQFF. CDR3 nucleotide sequence: TGTGCCAGCAGTTTATACAAGTTGGAGCAGTTCTTC. The gene calls are TRBV28 and TRBJ2-1, with unresolved D. The length of the CDR3 is 12 residues. Trimming removed 1 base from V and 10 bases from J, with 8 bases in between. Per the germline V gene, CDR1 is MDHEN and CDR2 is SYDVKM.

The rearrangement joins TRBV11-3 to TRBJ1-1; D remains unclear. The CDR3 has 18 amino acids. The V end was cut by 0 bases, the J end by 3 bases, with 20 bases between. Looked up from germline, CDR1 is SGHNT and CDR2 is YENEEA. The CDR3, as DNA: TGTGCCAGCAGCTTAGATCTAGCGGTCTCTTTCGAAGACACTGAAGCTTTCTTT. Its protein is CASSLDLAVSFEDTEAFF.

The chain has TRBV5-1 and TRBJ2-5; TRBD2 matches at 11 bases. This CDR3 contains 14 residues. Germline V gene sequence: CDR1 SGHRS, CDR2 YFSETQ. V lost 4 bases to trimming and J lost 4 bases; unmatched junction nucleotides: 3. The CDR3 protein is CASSLGTSGETQYF. Written as DNA, the CDR3 is TGCGCCAGCAGCCTGGGGACTAGCGGAGAGACCCAGTACTTC.

The chain uses TRBV30 and TRBJ2-1; 9 bases match TRBD2. Per the germline V gene, CDR1 is GTSNPN and CDR2 is SVGIG (reference sequence). The CDR3 spans 15 residues. With 4 bases clipped from V and 7 bases from J, the junction kept 11 bases outside the gene matches. The CDR3 loop is CAWTPLAGYENEQFF. The CDR3 nucleotides are TGTGCCTGGACCCCCCTAGCGGGATACGAGAATGAGCAGTTCTTC.

The chain is built from TRBV5-1 and TRBJ1-2, with a weak D call TRBD1 (6 bases). CDR1 SGHRS and CDR2 YFSETQ come from the germline V gene. Deletions cut 3 bases from V and 4 bases from J, with 10 bases between. The CDR3 totals 13 residues. The CDR3 DNA reads as TGCGCCAGCAGCTACGACAGGCGCTATGGCTACACCTTC. This encodes CASSYDRRYGYTF.

V and J are TRBV7-9 and TRBJ2-6; TRBD2 might be the D (5 bases). Trimming removed 4 bases at V and 0 bases at J, with 19 bases between. Germline CDR1 and CDR2: SEHNR and FQNEAQ (reference sequence). This CDR3 is 19 amino acids long. CDR3 sequence (DNA): TGTGCCAGCAGCTATTCCATTAGGACTGCCAACTCTGGGGCCAACGTCCTGACTTTC. Translation gives CASSYSIRTANSGANVLTF. The full variable domain, rest sourced from reference TRBV7-9 and TRBJ2-6, is DTGVSQNPRHKITKRGQNVTFRCDPISEHNRLYWYRQTLGQGPEFLTYFQNEAQLEKSRLLSDRFSAERPKGSFSTLEIQRTEQGDSAMYLCASSYSIRTANSGANVLTFGAGSRLTVL.

The rearrangement joins TRBV4-1 to TRBJ1-5; 7 bases are a match to TRBD1. The CDR3 spans 15 residues. Germline CDR1 and CDR2: MGHRA and YSYEKL. The trim removed 0 bases at V and 3 bases at J, leaving 2 bases unmatched. The CDR3 bases are TGCGCCAGCAGCCAAGAAGGGGGCCTCAATCAGCCCCAGCATTTT. This encodes CASSQEGGLNQPQHF.

The V gene is TRBV5-6, the J gene TRBJ2-1; TRBD2 matches 10 bases. Germline values: CDR1 SGHDT, CDR2 YYEEEE. This CDR3 comprises 17 residues. The junction had 8 bases not matched to a gene; V was cut back by 0 bases and J by 5 bases. In nucleotides, the CDR3 is TGTGCCAGCAGCTTGGGTAGCGGGGGGAAGTCCGACAATGAGCAGTTCTTC. This gives the protein CASSLGSGGKSDNEQFF.

V and J are TRBV4-3 and TRBJ2-3; D is uncertain. Trimming pared 0 bases from V and 1 base from J, leaving 8 bases between. The CDR3 has 15 residues. Germline V gives CDR1 LGHNA, CDR2 YSLEER. CDR3 amino acids: CASSQDSVGTDTQYF. The CDR3 DNA reads as TGCGCCAGCAGCCAAGATTCGGTAGGCACAGATACGCAGTATTTT.

The J gene is TRBJ2-6, the V gene TRBV9; D possibly corresponds to TRBD1 (6 bases). The CDR3 has 15 amino acids. V lost 2 bases, J lost 4 bases, and 10 bases lay in between. Germline CDR1 SGDLS, CDR2 YYNGEE. This CDR3 is CASSVDSLGANVLTF. CDR3 bases: TGTGCCAGCAGCGTGGACAGCTTAGGGGCCAACGTCCTGACTTTC.